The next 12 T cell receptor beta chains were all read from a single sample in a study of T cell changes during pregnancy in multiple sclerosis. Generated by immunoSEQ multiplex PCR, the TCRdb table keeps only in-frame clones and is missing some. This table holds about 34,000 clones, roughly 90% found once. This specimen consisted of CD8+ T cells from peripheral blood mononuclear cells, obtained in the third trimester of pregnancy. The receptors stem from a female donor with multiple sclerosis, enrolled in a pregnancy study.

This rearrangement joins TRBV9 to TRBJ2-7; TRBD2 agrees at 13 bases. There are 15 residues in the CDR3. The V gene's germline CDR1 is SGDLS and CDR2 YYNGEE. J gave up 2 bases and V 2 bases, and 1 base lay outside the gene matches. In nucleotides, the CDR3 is TGTGCCAGCAGCGTCGGGACTAGCGGGGCCTACGAGCAGTACTTC. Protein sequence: CASSVGTSGAYEQYF.

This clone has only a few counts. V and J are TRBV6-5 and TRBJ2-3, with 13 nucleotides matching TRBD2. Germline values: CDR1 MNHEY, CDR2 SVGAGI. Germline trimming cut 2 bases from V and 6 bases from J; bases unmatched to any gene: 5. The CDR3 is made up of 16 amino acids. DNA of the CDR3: TGTGCCAGCAGTTACACCGGGACTAGCGGGGCTGATACGCAGTATTTT. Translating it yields CASSYTGTSGADTQYF.

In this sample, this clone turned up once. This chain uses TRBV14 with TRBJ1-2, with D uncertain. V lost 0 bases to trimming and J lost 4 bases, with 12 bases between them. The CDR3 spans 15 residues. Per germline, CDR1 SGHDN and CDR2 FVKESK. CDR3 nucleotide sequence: TGTGCCAGCAGCCAAGAATGGGGAGGAGGCTATGGCTACACCTTC. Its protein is CASSQEWGGGYGYTF.

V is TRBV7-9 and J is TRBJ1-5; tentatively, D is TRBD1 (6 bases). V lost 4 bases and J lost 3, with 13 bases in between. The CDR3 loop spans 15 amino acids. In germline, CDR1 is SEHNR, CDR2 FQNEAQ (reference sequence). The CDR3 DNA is TGTGCCAGCAGCTCCCCGGGGGGGGCCAATCAGCCCCAGCATTTT. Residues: CASSSPGGANQPQHF.

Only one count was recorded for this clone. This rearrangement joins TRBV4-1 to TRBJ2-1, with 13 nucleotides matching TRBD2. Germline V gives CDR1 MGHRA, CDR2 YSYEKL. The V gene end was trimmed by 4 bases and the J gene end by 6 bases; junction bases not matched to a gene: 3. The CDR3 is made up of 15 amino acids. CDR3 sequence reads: CASSPTSGGGNEQFF. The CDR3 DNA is TGCGCCAGCAGCCCCACTAGCGGGGGGGGCAATGAGCAGTTCTTC.

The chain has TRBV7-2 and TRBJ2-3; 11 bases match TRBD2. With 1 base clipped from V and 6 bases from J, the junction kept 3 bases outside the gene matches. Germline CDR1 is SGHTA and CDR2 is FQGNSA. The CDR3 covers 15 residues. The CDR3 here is CASSLGLAGHDTQYF. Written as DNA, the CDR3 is TGTGCCAGCAGCTTAGGACTAGCGGGGCATGATACGCAGTATTTT. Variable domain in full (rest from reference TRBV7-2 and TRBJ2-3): GAGVSQSPSNKVTEKGKDVELRCDPISGHTALYWYRQSLGQGLEFLIYFQGNSAPDKSGLPSDRFSAERTGGSVSTLTIQRTQQEDSAVYLCASSLGLAGHDTQYFGPGTRLTVL.

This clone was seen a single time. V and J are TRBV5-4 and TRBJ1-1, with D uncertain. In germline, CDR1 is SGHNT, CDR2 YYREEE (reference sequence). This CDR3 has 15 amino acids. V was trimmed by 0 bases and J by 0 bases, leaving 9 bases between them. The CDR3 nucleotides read TGTGCCAGCAGCTTGGGGTCAGTCATGAACACTGAAGCTTTCTTT. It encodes CASSLGSVMNTEAFF. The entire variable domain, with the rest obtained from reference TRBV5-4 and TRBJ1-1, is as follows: ETGVTQSPTHLIKTRGQQVTLRCSSQSGHNTVSWYQQALGQGPQFIFQYYREEENGRGNFPPRFSGLQFPNYSSELNVNALELDDSALYLCASSLGSVMNTEAFFGQGTRLTVV.

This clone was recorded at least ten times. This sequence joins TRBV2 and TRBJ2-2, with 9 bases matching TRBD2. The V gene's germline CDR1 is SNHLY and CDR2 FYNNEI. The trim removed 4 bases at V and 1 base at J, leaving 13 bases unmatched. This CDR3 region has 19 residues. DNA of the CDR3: TGTGCCAGCAGTGGGGAGGCGGCTAGCGGGGACCTGAACACCGGGGAGCTGTTTTTT. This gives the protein CASSGEAASGDLNTGELFF.

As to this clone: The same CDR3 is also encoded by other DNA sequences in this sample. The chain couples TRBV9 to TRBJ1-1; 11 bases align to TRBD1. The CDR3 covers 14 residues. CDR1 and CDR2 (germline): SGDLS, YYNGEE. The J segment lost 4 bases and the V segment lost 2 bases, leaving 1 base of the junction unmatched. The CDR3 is CASSVGQGGTEAFF. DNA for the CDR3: TGTGCCAGCAGCGTGGGACAGGGGGGCACTGAAGCTTTCTTT. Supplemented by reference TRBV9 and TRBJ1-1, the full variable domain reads DSGVTQTPKHLITATGQRVTLRCSPRSGDLSVYWYQQSLDQGLQFLIQYYNGEERAKGNILERFSAQQFPDLHSELNLSSLELGDSALYFCASSVGQGGTEAFFGQGTRLTVV.

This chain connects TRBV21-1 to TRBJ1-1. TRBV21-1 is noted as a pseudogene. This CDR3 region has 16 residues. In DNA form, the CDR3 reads TGTGCCAGCAGCAAAGAGCCGGATTACAGAGAGGGTGAAGCTTTCTTT. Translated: CASSKEPDYREGEAFF.

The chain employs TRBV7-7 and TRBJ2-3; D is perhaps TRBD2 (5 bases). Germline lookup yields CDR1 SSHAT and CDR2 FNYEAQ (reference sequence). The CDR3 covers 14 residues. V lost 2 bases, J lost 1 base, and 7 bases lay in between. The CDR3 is CASSLQAGTDTQYF. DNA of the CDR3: TGTGCCAGCAGCTTACAAGCGGGCACAGATACGCAGTATTTT.

CDR3 loop: CASSLGVLAVNEQFF. In DNA, the CDR3 is TGTGCCAGCAGCTTAGGAGTACTAGCGGTCAATGAGCAGTTCTTC. V usage is TRBV7-9 and J usage is TRBJ2-1; 8 nucleotides match TRBD2. V trimming: 1 base; J trimming: 6 bases; junction bases outside the gene matches: 5. This CDR3 is 15 amino acids long. Looked up from germline, CDR1 is SEHNR and CDR2 is FQNEAQ (reference sequence).